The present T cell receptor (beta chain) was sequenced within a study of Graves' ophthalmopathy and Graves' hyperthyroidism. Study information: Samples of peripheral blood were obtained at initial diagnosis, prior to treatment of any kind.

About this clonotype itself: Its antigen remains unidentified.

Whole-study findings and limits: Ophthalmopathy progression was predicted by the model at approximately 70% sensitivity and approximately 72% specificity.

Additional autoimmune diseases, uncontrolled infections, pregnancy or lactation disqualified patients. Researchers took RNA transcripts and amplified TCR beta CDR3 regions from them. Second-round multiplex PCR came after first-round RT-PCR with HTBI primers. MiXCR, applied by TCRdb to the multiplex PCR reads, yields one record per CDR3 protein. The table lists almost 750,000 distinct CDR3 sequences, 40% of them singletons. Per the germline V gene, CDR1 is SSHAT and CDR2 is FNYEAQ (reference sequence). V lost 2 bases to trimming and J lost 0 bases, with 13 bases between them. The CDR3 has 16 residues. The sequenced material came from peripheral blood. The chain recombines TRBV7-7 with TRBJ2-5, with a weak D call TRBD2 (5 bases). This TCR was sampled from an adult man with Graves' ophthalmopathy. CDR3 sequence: CASSLIAGEHQETQYF. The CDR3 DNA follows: TGTGCCAGCAGCTTAATAGCCGGGGAGCACCAAGAGACCCAGTACTTC. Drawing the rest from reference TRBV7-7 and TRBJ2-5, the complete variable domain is GAGVSQSPRYKVTKRGQDVTLRCDPISSHATLYWYQQALGQGPEFLTYFNYEAQPDKSGLPSDRFSAERPEGSISTLTIQRTEQRDSAMYRCASSLIAGEHQETQYFGPGTRLLVL.